This TCR beta chain was captured by sequencing in a study of spatial heterogeneity in lung cancer. Time point meaning: sample taken at primary tumor resection. In each case, whole RNA from tumor, nontumor lung or frozen PBMC was sequenced unsorted. Per the germline V gene, CDR1 is MDHEN and CDR2 is SYDVKM. Trimming took off 2 bases at V and 8 bases at J, with 12 bases between the two ends. This CDR3 region has 13 residues. TCRdb re-called the 5' RACE reads through MiXCR, storing one row per CDR3 protein. The profile shows 60,000 to 75,000 distinct CDR3 sequences, under 7.5% of them singletons. The rearrangement links TRBV28 to TRBJ1-2; unclear D gene. The specimen was PBMCs, collected at surgery. This TCR came from a female donor with early-stage non-small cell lung cancer. The CDR3 DNA reads TGTGCCAGCAGTTTAGACTCAGAAAAAGGCTACACCTTC. It codes for CASSLDSEKGYTF.